What follows are 24 T cell receptor beta chains derived from one specimen sequenced in a study of T-cell reconstitution after alpha-beta-depleted transplantation in children. Unique molecular identifiers were incorporated during preparation of the TCRbeta library. TCRdb called the PCR reads again in MiXCR, with one record for every CDR3 protein. The sample shows about 600,000 distinct CDR3 sequences, roughly 23% of them seen only once. This specimen was PBMCs, mostly from graft donor cells, taken 360 days after TCRalphabeta/CD19-depleted stem cell transplant. These receptors all come from a boy in the first two years of life who had a stem cell transplant for acute myeloid leukemia, so the T cells may come from the graft donor.

This chain connects TRBV5-1 to TRBJ2-5; TRBD2 matches 10 bases. The CDR3 is made up of 15 amino acids. The V segment lost 0 bases and the J segment 5 bases; nucleotides outside the gene matches: 4. Germline V gene lookup returns CDR1 SGHRS and CDR2 YFSETQ. In DNA, the CDR3 is TGCGCCAGCAGCTTGGATCTAGCGGGGGTGGAGACCCAGTACTTC. Residues: CASSLDLAGVETQYF. Complete variable domain (other parts from reference TRBV5-1 and TRBJ2-5): KAGVTQTPRYLIKTRGQQVTLSCSPISGHRSVSWYQQTPGQGLQFLFEYFSETQRNKGNFPGRFSGRQFSNSRSEMNVSTLELGDSALYLCASSLDLAGVETQYFGPGTRLLVL.

This clonotype was counted ten times or more. The V gene is TRBV6-1, the J gene TRBJ1-6; 7 bases fit TRBD1. The V segment lost 3 bases and the J segment 7 bases; nucleotides outside the gene matches: 9. In germline, CDR1 is MNHNS, CDR2 SASEGT. The CDR3 contains 16 residues. The CDR3 sequence: CASSDRDSALNSPLHF. DNA of the CDR3: TGTGCCAGCAGTGACCGGGACAGCGCCCTAAATTCACCCCTCCACTTT.

This clonotype was counted at least ten times. The chain couples TRBV12-3 or TRBV12-4 to TRBJ2-7; no clear D. V lost 7 bases, J lost 4 bases, and 11 bases lay in between. The CDR3 consists of 12 residues. The CDR3 loop reads CASTPDRYEQYF. Written as DNA, the CDR3 is TGTGCCAGCACCCCGGACCGGTACGAGCAGTACTTC.

This clonotype was observed a handful of times. This sequence joins TRBV29-1 and TRBJ2-7; D is unclear. Trimming shortened V by 3 bases and J by 3 bases, and 12 bases separated the two germline ends. The CDR3 loop spans 13 amino acids. CDR1 is SQVTM, CDR2 ANQGSEA, per germline. CDR3 DNA sequence: TGCAGCGTTGAGGGTAATTCCTACTACGAGCAGTACTTC. As protein: CSVEGNSYYEQYF.

This clonotype was observed many times. The chain carries TRBV12-3 or TRBV12-4 and TRBJ2-3; perhaps D is TRBD1 or TRBD2 (6 bases each). The CDR3 contains 15 residues. The V end lost 7 bases, the J end lost 0 bases, and 14 bases lay between the germline ends. The CDR3: CASNGEDSSTDTQYF. The CDR3 DNA is TGTGCCAGCAACGGGGAGGACAGTAGCACAGATACGCAGTATTTT.

The table lists this clonotype with a few counts. The genes are TRBV27 and TRBJ2-3; 13 nucleotides line up with TRBD2. Unmatched junction bases numbered 10, after V lost 5 bases and J lost 8 bases. The CDR3 length is 16 residues. CDR1 is MNHEY and CDR2 is SMNVEV in the germline V gene (reference sequence). The CDR3 here is CASSASGTSGVGTQYF. The CDR3 nucleotides read TGTGCCAGCAGTGCCTCCGGGACTAGCGGGGTTGGTACGCAGTATTTT.

This clonotype was seen a few times. The chain employs TRBV12-3 or TRBV12-4 and TRBJ2-1, with a weak D call TRBD2 (7 bases). V lost 5 bases, J lost 6 bases, and 20 bases lay in between. The CDR3 runs to 16 residues. CDR3 loop: CASSPRGGAWGNEQFF. CDR3 nucleotide sequence: TGTGCCAGCAGTCCCAGAGGGGGGGCTTGGGGCAATGAGCAGTTCTTC.

The genes are TRBV9 and TRBJ2-2, with a weak D call TRBD2 (5 bases). Germline CDR1 is SGDLS and CDR2 is YYNGEE. The CDR3 extends over 13 amino acids. V lost 3 bases, J lost 7 bases, and 10 bases lay in between. CDR3 in amino acids: CASSAHRGGELFF. CDR3 DNA: TGTGCCAGCAGCGCGCATCGGGGCGGGGAGCTGTTTTTT.

This clonotype occurred once. This chain connects TRBV7-3 to TRBJ1-6; D might be TRBD1 (6 bases). The CDR3 consists of 15 residues. Per germline, CDR1 SGHTA and CDR2 FQGTGA. The V end was cut by 3 bases, the J end by 10 bases, with 16 bases between. The CDR3 is CASSLTGQRLSPLHF. Here the CDR3 DNA reads TGTGCCAGCAGCTTGACCGGACAGAGGCTCTCACCCCTCCACTTT.

This sequence joins TRBV20-1 and TRBJ2-3; the match to TRBD2 covers 9 bases. The CDR3 loop spans 16 amino acids. With V trimmed by 1 base and J by 3 bases, 8 bases remained unmatched. Germline assignment: CDR1 DFQATT and CDR2 SNEGSKA (reference sequence). This CDR3 is CSARVMASGVTDTQYF. The DNA of the CDR3 is TGCAGTGCTAGAGTAATGGCTAGCGGGGTGACAGATACGCAGTATTTT.

This chain connects TRBV5-1 to TRBJ2-5; 8 positions agree with TRBD2. V lost 3 bases and J lost 5; bases outside the gene matches: 9. CDR3 size: 15 residues. CDR1 SGHRS and CDR2 YFSETQ come from the germline V gene. The CDR3, as DNA: TGCGCCAGCAGCTCGCCGGGACTAGGCGGTGAGACCCAGTACTTC. This gives the protein CASSSPGLGGETQYF.

This chain joins TRBV7-2 and TRBJ2-3, with unresolved D. CDR1 SGHTA and CDR2 FQGNSA come from the germline V gene. CDR3 length: 16 residues. Trimming left V 2 bases short and J 2 bases short, with 14 bases between. For the CDR3, the DNA is TGTGCCAGCAGCTTAATGGCACGAGGCACCACAGATACGCAGTATTTT. Translation: CASSLMARGTTDTQYF.

The chain carries TRBV6-5 and TRBJ1-4, with 9 bases that match TRBD1. Germline CDR1 reads MNHEY; CDR2 reads SVGAGI. V trimming: 2 bases; J trimming: 5 bases; junction bases outside the gene matches: 3. The CDR3 has 15 amino acids. In DNA form, the CDR3 reads TGTGCCAGCAGTTACAGGGGGACAGGGAATGAAAAACTGTTTTTT. Its protein product is CASSYRGTGNEKLFF.

This chain uses TRBV6-1 with TRBJ2-3; TRBD2 matches 11 bases. Germline V gene sequence: CDR1 MNHNS, CDR2 SASEGT. The CDR3 runs 16 residues. V trimming: 6 bases; J trimming: 5 bases; junction bases outside the gene matches: 10. The CDR3 reads CASSKLAGVKGDTQYF. The CDR3 nucleotides read TGTGCCAGCAGCAAACTAGCGGGGGTAAAGGGAGATACGCAGTATTTT.

The CDR3 sequence is CSAGPTGGTNYGYTF. In nucleotides, the CDR3 is TGCAGTGCTGGCCCTACAGGGGGCACTAACTATGGCTACACCTTC. The chain uses TRBV20-1 and TRBJ1-2; 9 bases match TRBD1. Per the germline V gene, CDR1 is DFQATT and CDR2 is SNEGSKA (reference sequence). The CDR3 extends over 15 amino acids. J was trimmed by 0 bases and V by 5 bases; bases with no gene match: 7.

This chain uses TRBV2 with TRBJ2-4, with D unresolved. This CDR3 has 14 residues. CDR1 and CDR2 from the germline V gene are SNHLY and FYNNEI. Trimming took off 4 bases at V and 1 base at J, with 8 bases between the two ends. The CDR3 nucleotides read TGTGCCAGCAGTGGTCCTCCGGCCAAAAACATTCAGTACTTC. Amino acid sequence: CASSGPPAKNIQYF.

This clonotype was observed a few times. The chain links TRBV28 to TRBJ2-7; 7 positions agree with TRBD1. The germline CDR1 and CDR2 sequences are MDHEN and SYDVKM. This CDR3 region has 14 residues. The junction had 5 bases not matched to a gene; V was cut back by 3 bases and J by 3 bases. CDR3 sequence (DNA): TGTGCCAGCAGTTTGGACAGGACCTACTACGAGCAGTACGTC. This gives the protein CASSLDRTYYEQYV.

The rearrangement joins TRBV3-1 to TRBJ1-1; D not resolved. The V end lost 3 bases, the J end lost 2 bases, and 7 bases lay between the germline ends. Germline V gene data show CDR1 as LGHDT and CDR2 as YNNKEL (reference sequence). This CDR3 is 13 amino acids long. The CDR3 is CASSQAVNTEAFF. The CDR3, as DNA: TGTGCCAGCAGCCAGGCGGTCAACACTGAAGCTTTCTTT.

The chain links TRBV28 to TRBJ2-2; 7 nucleotides line up with TRBD2. CDR1 is MDHEN and CDR2 is SYDVKM in the germline V gene. Trimming removed 10 bases from V and 4 bases from J; junction bases left unmatched: 6. This CDR3 region has 13 residues. CDR3 in DNA: TGTGCCATCCCCAGCGGGACCACCGGGGAGCTGTTTTTT. It translates to CAIPSGTTGELFF.

On this clonotype itself: The junction differs from germline at one of its ends, possibly a read error. The chain links TRBV7-2 to TRBJ2-7, with 7 bases matching TRBD1. Germline loops: CDR1 SGHTA, CDR2 FQGNSA. The CDR3 loop spans 14 amino acids. The CDR3 bases are TGTGCCGGCAGCCCTTGGGACAGTACCTACGAGCAGTACTTC. Translated: CAGSPWDSTYEQYF.

There are many counts of this clonotype. The chain couples TRBV29-1 to TRBJ2-5, with D uncertain. CDR1 and CDR2 from the germline V gene are SQVTM and ANQGSEA. The CDR3 sequence is 13 residues long. Trimming removed 5 bases at V and 2 bases at J, with 12 bases between. DNA for the CDR3: TGCAGCGTTTACCGGGTGGGTCAAGAGACCCAGTACTTC. This translates into CSVYRVGQETQYF. Filled out from reference TRBV29-1 and TRBJ2-5, the complete variable domain reads SAVISQKPSRDICQRGTSLTIQCQVDSQVTMMFWYRQQPGQSLTLIATANQGSEATYESGFVIDKFPISRPNLTFSTLTVSNMSPEDSSIYLCSVYRVGQETQYFGPGTRLLVL.

This clonotype has more than one count but fewer than ten. The chain links TRBV6-5 to TRBJ1-5, with 7 bases aligning to TRBD1. The germline V gene has CDR1 MNHEY and CDR2 SVGAGI. V was pared by 4 bases and J by 3 bases, with 3 bases of the junction left unmatched. This CDR3 spans 14 amino acids. The DNA for the CDR3 is TGTGCCAGCAGTTCAGGACAGGACAATCAGCCCCAGCATTTT. Translated, it gives CASSSGQDNQPQHF.

This clonotype was seen more than once but under ten times. V gene TRBV12-3 or TRBV12-4 combines with J gene TRBJ2-7, with no clear D. V gave up 6 bases and J gave up 3 bases, with 12 bases separating them. The CDR3 extends over 13 amino acids. The CDR3 DNA reads TGTGCCAGCAGCCTTGAGGTATTCTACGAGCAGTACTTC. Translation: CASSLEVFYEQYF.

Only a few counts were recorded for this clonotype. CDR3 region: CASSGRAGGITEAFF. CDR3 DNA: TGTGCCAGTAGTGGGCGCGCAGGCGGTATCACTGAAGCTTTCTTT. V usage is TRBV19 and J usage is TRBJ1-1; D unresolved. The CDR3 runs to 15 residues. Germline CDR1 reads LNHDA; CDR2 reads SQIVND (reference sequence). Trimming took off 5 bases at V and 4 bases at J, with 17 bases between the two ends. Full variable domain (remainder filled in from reference TRBV19 and TRBJ1-1): DGGITQSPKYLFRKEGQNVTLSCEQNLNHDAMYWYRQDPGQGLRLIYYSQIVNDFQKGDIAEGYSVSREKKESFPLTVTSAQKNPTAFYLCASSGRAGGITEAFFGQGTRLTVV.